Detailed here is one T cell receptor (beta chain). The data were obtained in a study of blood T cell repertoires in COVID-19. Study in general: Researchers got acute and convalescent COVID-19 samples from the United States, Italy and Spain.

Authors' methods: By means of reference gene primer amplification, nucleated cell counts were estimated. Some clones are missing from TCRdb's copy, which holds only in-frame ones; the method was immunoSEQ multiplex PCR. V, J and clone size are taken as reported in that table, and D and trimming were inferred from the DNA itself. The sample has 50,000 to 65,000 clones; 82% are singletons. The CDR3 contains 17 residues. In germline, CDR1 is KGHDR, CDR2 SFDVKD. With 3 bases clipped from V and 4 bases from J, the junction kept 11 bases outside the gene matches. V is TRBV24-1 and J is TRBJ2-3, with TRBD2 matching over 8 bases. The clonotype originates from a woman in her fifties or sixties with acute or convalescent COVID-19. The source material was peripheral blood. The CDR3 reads CATSDTGGPLGSDTQYF. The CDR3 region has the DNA TGTGCCACCAGTGATACGGGGGGGCCCCTTGGGTCAGATACGCAGTATTTT.